This TCR beta chain came from a study of T cell clonality in common variable immunodeficiency. The CDR3 has 13 amino acids. V was cut by 6 bases and J by 2 bases, with 8 bases left in between. CDR1 and CDR2 (germline): KGHSH, LQKENI. Sequenced by immunoSEQ multiplex PCR; TCRdb stores in-frame clones only, minus some. Recorded here are about 81,000 clones, none singletons. Overall study findings and caveats: Fewer TCRbeta clones were shared among CVID subjects than controls. The cause of increased CVID clonality remains unclear without subpopulation sequencing.

As regards this clone: Its antigen is not identified. The observed sequence ends 3 residues before the CDR3 terminus, with the missing tail filled in from the germline J gene.

The source material was peripheral blood mononuclear cells. The V and J genes are TRBV18 and TRBJ2-4; D not certain. This receptor was identified in a person between 18 and 70 years old in good health. CDR3 DNA (partial): TGTGCCAGCTCTGCTACTCCCAAAAACATT. Translation: CASSATPKNI. The complete CDR3 protein is CASSATPKNIQYF.